The 8 T cell receptor beta chains below come from one sample, sequenced in a study of breast tumors, draining lymph nodes, adjacent tissues. TCRdb re-called the multiplex PCR reads through MiXCR, storing one row per CDR3 protein. Among about 270,000 distinct CDR3 sequences listed, 30% to 35% were seen once. Axillary draining lymph nodes of breast cancer patients supplied the node samples. Sequencing was done on a sample of axillary lymph node tissue. These receptor sequences come from a female donor with breast cancer. Some clones in this sample may be carry-over from other donors' samples.

This clonotype occurred many times. The chain carries TRBV29-1 and TRBJ2-1, with 11 bases aligning to TRBD2. Germline V gene sequence: CDR1 SQVTM, CDR2 ANQGSEA. The CDR3 loop spans 13 amino acids. CDR3 DNA sequence: TGCAGTGGTTCTAGCGGGAGGTTCAATGAGCAGTTCTTC. As protein: CSGSSGRFNEQFF.

This clonotype has a count of ten or more. This chain links TRBV9 with TRBJ2-7; no clear D gene. The CDR3 extends over 14 amino acids. The V end was cut by 3 bases, the J end by 2 bases, with 12 bases between. CDR1 is SGDLS, CDR2 YYNGEE, per germline. The CDR3 DNA reads as TGTGCCAGCAGCGCCCGTCCGGCGACCTACGAGCAGTACTTC. It is translated as CASSARPATYEQYF.

This clonotype was detected only a few times. The junction departs from germline at one end; a sequencing error may be responsible. The chain combines TRBV7-2 with TRBJ2-7, with D maybe TRBD2 (6 bases). CDR3 size: 13 residues. The germline V gene has CDR1 SGHTA and CDR2 FQGNSA. The CDR3 coding sequence is TGTGTCAGCAGCTTAGGCGGGACGTACGAGCAGTACTTC. It translates to CVSSLGGTYEQYF. The whole variable domain, remainder taken from reference TRBV7-2 and TRBJ2-7, is GAGVSQSPSNKVTEKGKDVELRCDPISGHTALYWYRQSLGQGLEFLIYFQGNSAPDKSGLPSDRFSAERTGGSVSTLTIQRTQQEDSAVYLCVSSLGGTYEQYFGPGTRLTVT.

There are many counts of this clonotype. The J gene is TRBJ1-4, the V gene TRBV7-9; TRBD1 agrees at 9 bases. The CDR3 totals 16 residues. Germline trimming cut 3 bases from V and 6 bases from J; bases unmatched to any gene: 8. CDR1 and CDR2 from the germline V gene are SEHNR and FQNEAQ (reference sequence). In nucleotides, the CDR3 is TGTGCCAGCAGCTTGGGGGACAGGGTGGTTTATGAAAAACTGTTTTTT. Its translation: CASSLGDRVVYEKLFF.

J is TRBJ2-7 and V is TRBV20-1; D ambiguous. Germline V lookup: CDR1 DFQATT, CDR2 SNEGSKA (reference sequence). This CDR3 comprises 14 residues. V was cut by 3 bases and J by 6 bases, with 18 bases left in between. CDR3 loop: CSARTRRKPSEQYF. DNA for the CDR3: TGCAGTGCTAGGACAAGACGGAAACCCTCCGAGCAGTACTTC.

This clonotype was counted ten times or more. The chain is built from TRBV4-1 and TRBJ2-1; D gene uncertain. The germline V gene encodes CDR1 MGHRA and CDR2 YSYEKL. The V end was cut by 4 bases, the J end by 0 bases, with 13 bases between. The CDR3 spans 16 residues. The CDR3 sequence: CASSPGPLSSYNEQFF. DNA of the CDR3: TGCGCCAGCAGCCCTGGTCCGCTGAGCTCCTACAATGAGCAGTTCTTC.

This chain links TRBV18 with TRBJ2-3; D remains ambiguous. The CDR3 is made up of 13 amino acids. V dropped 1 base and J dropped 3 bases, with 5 bases sitting between them. Germline V gene lookup returns CDR1 KGHSH and CDR2 LQKENI. The CDR3 protein is CASSPRVTDTQYF. The CDR3 bases are TGTGCCAGCTCACCACGGGTGACAGATACGCAGTATTTT.

With respect to this clonotype: Since a much larger clone is just one base distant, this may be a read error. This chain links TRBV4-1 with TRBJ1-4; TRBD1 agrees at 8 bases. Germline values: CDR1 MGHRA, CDR2 YSYEKL. This CDR3 has 14 residues. The CDR3 DNA reads TGCGCCAGCAGCCTAGGGACAGGCAATGAAAAACCGTTTTTT. It translates to CASSLGTGNEKPFF.